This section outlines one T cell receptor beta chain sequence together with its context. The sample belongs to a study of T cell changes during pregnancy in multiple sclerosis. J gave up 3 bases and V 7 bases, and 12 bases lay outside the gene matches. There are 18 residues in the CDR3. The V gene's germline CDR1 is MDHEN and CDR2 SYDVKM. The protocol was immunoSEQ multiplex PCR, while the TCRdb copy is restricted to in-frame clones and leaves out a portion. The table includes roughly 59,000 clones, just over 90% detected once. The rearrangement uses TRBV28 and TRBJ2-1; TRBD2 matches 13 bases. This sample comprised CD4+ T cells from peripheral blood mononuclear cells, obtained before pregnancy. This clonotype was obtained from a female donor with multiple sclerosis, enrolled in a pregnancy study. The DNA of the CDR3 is TGTGCCAGCACCACTAGCCGACTAGCGGGAGGAGTCTACAATGAGCAGTTCTTC. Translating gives CASTTSRLAGGVYNEQFF.